These 3 T cell receptor beta chains came from one sample sequenced in a study of T cells after yellow fever vaccination. Via MiXCR, TCRdb re-called the 5' RACE reads, giving one row per CDR3 protein. The sample includes some 320,000 distinct CDR3 sequences, 8.5% to 9% of them seen just once. Sequencing was performed on PBMCs, taken on the day of the first yellow fever vaccination. Every receptor here comes from a man aged 18 to 29 who received the YFV17D yellow fever vaccine.

The chain links TRBV6-5 to TRBJ2-5; D gene uncertain. Germline CDR1 and CDR2: MNHEY and SVGAGI. V gave up 2 bases and J gave up 5 bases, with 9 bases separating them. The CDR3 loop spans 13 amino acids. The CDR3 is CASSYIPGETQYF. The CDR3 DNA is TGTGCCAGCAGTTACATCCCCGGTGAGACCCAGTACTTC.

The chain links TRBV4-2 to TRBJ1-2, with D tentatively TRBD1 (5 bases). Germline loops: CDR1 LGHNA, CDR2 YNFKEQ. V was trimmed by 3 bases and J by 4 bases, leaving 12 bases between them. This CDR3 spans 14 amino acids. CDR3 sequence: CASSQADGAYGYTF. CDR3 DNA sequence: TGTGCCAGCAGCCAGGCGGACGGGGCCTATGGCTACACCTTC.

Turning to this clonotype: The junction departs from the called germline gene at one end, perhaps through a read error. The CDR3 coding sequence is TGTGCTAGCAGTCCTGGCGGGGGGTTCACAGATACGCAGTATTTT. Protein product: CASSPGGGFTDTQYF. The V and J genes are TRBV7-7 and TRBJ2-3; TRBD2 matches 8 bases. CDR1 is SSHAT and CDR2 is FNYEAQ in the germline V gene (reference sequence). The CDR3 consists of 15 residues.